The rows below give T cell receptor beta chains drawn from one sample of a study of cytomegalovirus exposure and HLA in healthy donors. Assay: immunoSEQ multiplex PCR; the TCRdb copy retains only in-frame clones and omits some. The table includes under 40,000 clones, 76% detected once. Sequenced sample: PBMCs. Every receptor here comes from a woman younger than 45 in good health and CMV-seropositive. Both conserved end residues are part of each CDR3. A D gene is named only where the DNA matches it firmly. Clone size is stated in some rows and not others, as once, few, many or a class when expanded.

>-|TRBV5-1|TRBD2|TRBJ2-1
TGCGCCAGCAGCTTGGAGGCTAGCGGGAGAAGGAATGAGCAGTTCTTC
CASSLEASGRRNEQFF
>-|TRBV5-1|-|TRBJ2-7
TGCGCCAGCAGCTTGCTTGGGGACATCTACGAGCAGTACTTC
CASSLLGDIYEQYF
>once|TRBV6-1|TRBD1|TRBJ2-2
TGTGCCAGCAGTCGCTCAGGGGGTTCCGGGGAGCTGTTTTTT
CASSRSGGSGELFF
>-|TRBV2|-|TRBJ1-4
TGTGCCAGCGGGGCAGTTAATGAAAAACTGTTTTTT
CASGAVNEKLFF
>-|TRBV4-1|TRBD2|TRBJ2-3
TGCGCCAGCAGCCAAGGACTAGCGGTTAGCACAGATACGCAGTATTTT
CASSQGLAVSTDTQYF
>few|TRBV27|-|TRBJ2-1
TGTGCCAGCAGTCGGGTCTTCACGGGGAATGAGCAGTTCTTC
CASSRVFTGNEQFF
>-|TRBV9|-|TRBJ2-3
TGTGCCAGCAGCGGGGGGGACAGCCCTAGCACAGATACGCAGTATTTT
CASSGGDSPSTDTQYF
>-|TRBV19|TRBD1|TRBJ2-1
TGTGCCAGTAGTATCCGCGGTGGGCAGGGGGTATACAATGAGCAGTTCTTC
CASSIRGGQGVYNEQFF
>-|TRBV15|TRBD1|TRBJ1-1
TGTGCCACCAGCTCTCGACAGGGGACGAACACTGAAGCTTTCTTT
CATSSRQGTNTEAFF
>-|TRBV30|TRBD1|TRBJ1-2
TGTGCCTGGGGCCTAAAAAGGACAGGGAACTATGGCTACACCTTC
CAWGLKRTGNYGYTF
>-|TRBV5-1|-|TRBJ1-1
TGCGCCAGCAGTTCTACTGGACAGAGTAAAGCTTTCTTT
CASSSTGQSKAFF
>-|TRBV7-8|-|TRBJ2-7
TGTTCCAGCAGCTCCGAACAGGGAAGGTCCTACGAGCAGTACTTC
CSSSSEQGRSYEQYF
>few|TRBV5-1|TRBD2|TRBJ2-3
TGCGCCAGCAGCTTGGCGGCTAGCGGGGGGACAGATACGCAGTATTTT
CASSLAASGGTDTQYF
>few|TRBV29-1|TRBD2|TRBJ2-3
TGCAGCGTTGATAGCGGGACTAGGTGGTATTTT
CSVDSGTRWYF
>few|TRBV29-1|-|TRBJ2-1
TGCAGCGTTGAATTGGGACTGCGGAGCTCCTACAATGAGCAGTTCTTC
CSVELGLRSSYNEQFF
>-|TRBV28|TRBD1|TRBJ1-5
TGTGCCAGCAGCTGGACAGGGGCACGGAATCAGCCCCAGCATTTT
CASSWTGARNQPQHF
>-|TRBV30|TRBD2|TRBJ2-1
TGTGCCTGGAGCTCAACAGAAGCGGGAGGGGAGCAGTTCTTC
CAWSSTEAGGEQFF
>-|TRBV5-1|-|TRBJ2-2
TGCGCCAGCAGCGACATTGACCTCACCGGGGAGCTGTTTTTT
CASSDIDLTGELFF
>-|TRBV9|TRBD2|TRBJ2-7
TGTGCCAGCAGCGTAGACGCGGGGGGGGGTGTAAGCGAGCAGTACTTC
CASSVDAGGGVSEQYF
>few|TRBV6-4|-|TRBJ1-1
TGTGCCAGCAGTGTTGAAGGGGGCACTGAAGCTTTCTTT
CASSVEGGTEAFF
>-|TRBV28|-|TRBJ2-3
TGTGCCAGCAGTTTAGACAGACGAACAAAAGATACGCAGTATTTT
CASSLDRRTKDTQYF
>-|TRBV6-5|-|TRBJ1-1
TGTGCCAGCAGTTACTGGTCCGGACGGAGGGACACTGAAGCTTTCTTT
CASSYWSGRRDTEAFF
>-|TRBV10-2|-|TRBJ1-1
TGCGCCAGCAGTGGCCCTCCCCGCCGGGGGGTTCTATCTGAAGCTTTCTTT
CASSGPPRRGVLSEAFF
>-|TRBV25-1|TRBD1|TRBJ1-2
TGTGCCAGCAGTTCTATCAGTAGGGACAGCTATGGCTACACCTTC
CASSSISRDSYGYTF
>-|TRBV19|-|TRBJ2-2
TGTGCCAGTAGTATGACCGCGGACGGGGAGCTGTTTTTT
CASSMTADGELFF
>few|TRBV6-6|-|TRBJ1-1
TGTGCCATCCGGTGGAACACTGAAGCTTTCTTT
CAIRWNTEAFF
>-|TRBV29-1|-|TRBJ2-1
TGCAGCGTTACACAGGGGAGGAATGAGCAGTTCTTC
CSVTQGRNEQFF
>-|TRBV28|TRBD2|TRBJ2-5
TGTGCCAGCAGTTTACTCTCCGGGGGGGTCTTAACAGAGACCCAGTACTTC
CASSLLSGGVLTETQYF
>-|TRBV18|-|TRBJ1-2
TGTGCCAGCTCCCCACAACCAGGGCAGGAAGGCTACACCTTC
CASSPQPGQEGYTF